This TCR beta chain was sequenced for a study of cytomegalovirus exposure and HLA in healthy donors. Notes on the study in general: Indistinguishable V segments such as TRBV6-2 and TRBV6-3 were excluded. Cytomegalovirus status, reportedly, was diagnosed with high specificity and sensitivity by the classifier.

With regard to this clone: The antigen remains unidentified.

The PCR made use of 60 Vbeta and 13 Jbeta primers. Profiled with immunoSEQ multiplex PCR; TCRdb holds only in-frame clones, not every one. The sample has 150,000 to 200,000 clones, 80% seen once; the top ten hold 1%. The CDR3 contains 17 residues. V lost 0 bases, J lost 2 bases, and 7 bases stayed unmatched. CDR1 and CDR2 from the germline V gene are KGHSY and FQNENV. The V call is TRBV16, the J call TRBJ2-3; TRBD1 agrees at 8 bases. The clonotype originates from a woman between 50 and 59 years old in good health and CMV-seropositive. The sample consisted of PBMCs. CDR3 bases: TGTGCCAGCAGCCAATCGGGACAGGAGACTAACACAGATACGCAGTATTTT. It yields the protein CASSQSGQETNTDTQYF.